This T cell receptor (beta chain) was profiled in a study of blood T cell repertoires in COVID-19. The ends were cut back, 2 bases at V and 6 bases at J, with 10 bases in the middle. Germline V gives CDR1 MGHDK, CDR2 SYGVNS. The CDR3 loop spans 14 amino acids. Only a few counts were recorded for this clone. Repertoires were generated with immunoSEQ multiplex PCR, while TCRdb's copy carries only in-frame clones and drops some. The table has roughly 150,000 clones, roughly 88% seen once. Sequencing was performed on peripheral blood. The source is a woman in her fifties or sixties in a cohort sampled during active or convalescent COVID-19. The genes are TRBV25-1 and TRBJ1-4; possibly TRBD1 for D (6 bases). The CDR3 protein is CASSERQGYEKLFF. DNA for the CDR3: TGTGCCAGCAGTGAAAGGCAGGGGTATGAAAAACTGTTTTTT.